The source of this TCR beta chain is a study of blood T cell repertoires in COVID-19. The CDR3 has 13 residues. The germline CDR1 and CDR2 sequences are LNHDA and SQIVND (reference sequence). V was pared by 7 bases and J by 6 bases, with 5 bases of the junction left unmatched. Produced via immunoSEQ multiplex PCR; TCRdb's table is partial and in-frame only. The sample holds about 380,000 clones; over 75% are singletons and the top ten take approximately 1.2%. All recovered Cohort 3 donors got two negative PCRs, got clearance, or saw symptom resolution. V and J are TRBV19 and TRBJ1-5; TRBD1 matches at 8 bases. This clonotype was obtained from a man younger than 45 who had recovered from COVID-19. Sequenced: PBMCs or T cells enriched from blood (not recorded which). The CDR3 DNA is TGTGCCAGTACCCGGGACAGGCGTCAGCCCCAGCATTTT. Protein product: CASTRDRRQPQHF.